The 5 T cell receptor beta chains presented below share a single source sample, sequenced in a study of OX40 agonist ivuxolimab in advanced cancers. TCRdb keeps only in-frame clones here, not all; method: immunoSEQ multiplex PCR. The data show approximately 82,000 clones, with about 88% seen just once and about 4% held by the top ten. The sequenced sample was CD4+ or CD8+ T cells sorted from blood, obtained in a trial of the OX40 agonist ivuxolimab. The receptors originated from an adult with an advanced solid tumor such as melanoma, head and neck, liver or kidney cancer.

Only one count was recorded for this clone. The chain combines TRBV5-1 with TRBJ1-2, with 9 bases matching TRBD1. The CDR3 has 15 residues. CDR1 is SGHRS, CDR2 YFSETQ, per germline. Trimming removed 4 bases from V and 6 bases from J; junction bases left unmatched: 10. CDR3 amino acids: CASSPVGTGIDGYTF. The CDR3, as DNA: TGCGCCAGCAGCCCCGTGGGGACAGGGATCGATGGCTACACCTTC.

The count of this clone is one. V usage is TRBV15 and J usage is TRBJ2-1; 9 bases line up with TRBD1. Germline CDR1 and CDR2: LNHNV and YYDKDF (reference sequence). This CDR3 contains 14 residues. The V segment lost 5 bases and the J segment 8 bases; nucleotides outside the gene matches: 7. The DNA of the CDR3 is TGTGCCACCAGCGTCGGACAGGGGCGGGATGAGCAGTTCTTC. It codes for CATSVGQGRDEQFF.

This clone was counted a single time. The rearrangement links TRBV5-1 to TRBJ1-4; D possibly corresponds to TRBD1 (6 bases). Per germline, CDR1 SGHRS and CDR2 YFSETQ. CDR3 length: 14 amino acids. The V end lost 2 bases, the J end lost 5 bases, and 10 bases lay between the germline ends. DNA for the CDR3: TGCGCCAGCAGCTTAGGGGACATCAATGAAAAACTGTTTTTT. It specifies CASSLGDINEKLFF.

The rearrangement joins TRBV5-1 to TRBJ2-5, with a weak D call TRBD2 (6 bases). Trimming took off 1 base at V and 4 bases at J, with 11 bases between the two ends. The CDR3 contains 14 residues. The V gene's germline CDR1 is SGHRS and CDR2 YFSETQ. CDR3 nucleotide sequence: TGCGCCAGCAGCTTGTACGGGCGGGGAGAGACCCAGTACTTC. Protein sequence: CASSLYGRGETQYF.

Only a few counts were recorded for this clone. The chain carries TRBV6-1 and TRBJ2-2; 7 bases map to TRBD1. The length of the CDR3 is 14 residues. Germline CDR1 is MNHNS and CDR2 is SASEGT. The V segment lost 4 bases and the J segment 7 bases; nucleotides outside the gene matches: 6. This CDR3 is CASSAQGVIGELFF. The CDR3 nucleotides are TGTGCCAGCAGTGCCCAGGGGGTAATCGGGGAGCTGTTTTTT.